The 9 T cell receptor beta chains below were found in one sample sequenced in a study of blood T cell repertoires in COVID-19. Profiled with immunoSEQ multiplex PCR; TCRdb holds only in-frame clones, not every one. The data contain around 400,000 clones, roughly 86% of them singletons. The sequenced sample consisted of peripheral blood. The receptors derive from a woman aged 55-75 years with COVID-19, enrolled during active disease.

The V call is TRBV6-5, the J call TRBJ1-5; no clear D gene. The germline V gene encodes CDR1 MNHEY and CDR2 SVGAGI. The CDR3 loop spans 11 amino acids. The V end lost 8 bases, the J end lost 4 bases, and 6 bases lay between the germline ends. The CDR3 is CASRSNQPQHF. CDR3 DNA sequence: TGTGCCAGCCGTTCTAATCAGCCCCAGCATTTT.

The chain carries TRBV4-2 and TRBJ1-5; TRBD1 is a possible D gene (5 bases). Germline V gene lookup returns CDR1 LGHNA and CDR2 YNFKEQ. The germline V and J ends were trimmed by 0 bases and 2 bases, with 8 bases remaining between them. The CDR3 spans 15 residues. The CDR3 sequence: CASSQDAGGNQPQHF. CDR3 in DNA: TGTGCCAGCAGCCAAGATGCGGGGGGCAATCAGCCCCAGCATTTT.

This rearrangement joins TRBV5-1 to TRBJ2-7; 8 nucleotides match TRBD1. J was trimmed by 6 bases and V by 4 bases; bases with no gene match: 6. This CDR3 region has 13 residues. From germline, CDR1 is SGHRS and CDR2 YFSETQ. CDR3 DNA sequence: TGCGCCAGCAGCCCGGACAGGGTAGCCGAGCAGTACTTC. It is translated as CASSPDRVAEQYF.

As DNA, the CDR3 is TGTGCCAGCAGCTTACACGGGTCGGCAGACTACACCTTC. Translated: CASSLHGSADYTF. This chain connects TRBV7-2 to TRBJ1-2, with no clear D. Trimming removed 2 bases from V and 10 bases from J, with 14 bases in between. CDR1 is SGHTA, CDR2 FQGNSA, per germline. CDR3 size: 13 residues. Drawing the rest from reference TRBV7-2 and TRBJ1-2, the complete variable domain is GAGVSQSPSNKVTEKGKDVELRCDPISGHTALYWYRQSLGQGLEFLIYFQGNSAPDKSGLPSDRFSAERTGGSVSTLTIQRTQQEDSAVYLCASSLHGSADYTFGSGTRLTVV.

This clone was recorded only once. The chain couples TRBV3-1 (or the pseudogene TRBV3-2) to TRBJ2-1; TRBD1 aligns across 9 bases. Trimming at V came to 4 bases and at J to 8 bases, leaving 6 bases not matched to a gene. The CDR3 runs to 14 residues. From germline, CDR1 is LGHDT and CDR2 YNNKEL (reference sequence). The CDR3 reads CASSPGQGGYEQFF. The DNA of the CDR3 is TGTGCCAGCAGCCCGGGACAGGGAGGTTATGAGCAGTTCTTC.

This sequence joins TRBV5-1 and TRBJ2-5; TRBD1 aligns across 7 bases. The CDR3 is 16 amino acids. Per germline, CDR1 SGHRS and CDR2 YFSETQ. J lost 5 bases, V lost 4 bases, and 14 bases had no gene match. CDR3 nucleotides: TGCGCCAGCAGCCGTACCACACAGGGGAGAGGGGAGACCCAGTACTTC. Translating gives CASSRTTQGRGETQYF.

V is TRBV9 and J is TRBJ1-5; perhaps TRBD1 as D (5 bases). Trimming pared 4 bases from V and 0 bases from J, leaving 8 bases between. Germline lookup yields CDR1 SGDLS and CDR2 YYNGEE. The CDR3 has 14 amino acids. The CDR3 is CASSPGHSNQPQHF. DNA of the CDR3: TGTGCCAGCAGCCCAGGACATAGCAATCAGCCCCAGCATTTT. Full variable domain (rest looked up from reference TRBV9 and TRBJ1-5): DSGVTQTPKHLITATGQRVTLRCSPRSGDLSVYWYQQSLDQGLQFLIQYYNGEERAKGNILERFSAQQFPDLHSELNLSSLELGDSALYFCASSPGHSNQPQHFGDGTRLSIL.

The sample holds one count of this clone. The CDR3 here is CASSLDPFDEQFF. The CDR3 DNA sequence: TGTGCCAGCAGCTTAGATCCCTTCGATGAGCAGTTCTTC. V and J are TRBV11-2 and TRBJ2-1; no clear D gene. The CDR3 length is 13 residues. CDR1 is SGHAT and CDR2 is FQNNGV in the germline V gene. The ends were cut back, 0 bases at V and 8 bases at J, with 8 bases in the middle.

The rearrangement joins TRBV6-1 to TRBJ2-2; no definite D call. V lost 3 bases and J 2 bases, leaving 10 bases between the germline ends. The CDR3 has 15 residues. From germline, CDR1 is MNHNS and CDR2 SASEGT. For the CDR3, the DNA is TGTGCCAGCAGTGAGGCGGCCCACAACACCGGGGAGCTGTTTTTT. It translates to CASSEAAHNTGELFF.